This T cell receptor beta chain is from a study of shared clonotypes between healthy human individuals. Whole-study context: Donor composition was a couple of women and three men, aged 18 to 49.

Study-wide results and caveats: Sharing of clonotypes among donors was expected to vary with sequencing depth.

Unsorted samples drew genomic DNA from roughly 96 million PBMCs. In regard to this clone: Its specificity is not known.

The junction had 4 bases not matched to a gene; V was cut back by 5 bases and J by 3 bases. There are 15 residues in the CDR3. Germline V gene sequence: CDR1 SEHNR, CDR2 FQNEAQ (reference sequence). The sequenced material, unsorted PBMC DNA, was run on ten immunoSEQ deep assay plates. Here immunoSEQ multiplex PCR was the method, and the copy in TCRdb shows in-frame clones only, minus some. The repertoire holds roughly 500,000 clones, with 70% to 80% as singletons. Material: PBMCs. This TCR was sampled from a woman aged 40 to 49 in good health. Some clones in this sample may be carry-over from other donors' samples. The chain uses TRBV7-9 and TRBJ2-6; the match to TRBD1 covers 7 bases. CDR3 sequence reads: CASSPDRVGANVLTF. The CDR3 nucleotides read TGTGCCAGCAGCCCAGACAGGGTTGGGGCCAACGTCCTGACTTTC.